These T cell receptor beta chains were read from a single sample in a study of blood T cell repertoires in COVID-19. This table comes from immunoSEQ multiplex PCR, and its TCRdb copy is limited to in-frame clones, with some not included. The sample shows around 58,000 clones, roughly 89% of them seen only once. Material for sequencing was peripheral blood. The origin of the receptors is a man aged 60-69 years with active COVID-19. CDR3s include the opening cysteine and the closing phenylalanine or tryptophan. The D gene is left open where the match is weak. Size is stated for part of the rows, as once, few or many counts, or as a class when the clone is expanded.

V gene	J gene	clone size	D gene	CDR3 DNA	CDR3 protein
TRBV28	TRBJ2-7	.	TRBD2	TGTGCCGCCCGGGGGGTCCACGAGCAGTACTTC	CAARGVHEQYF
TRBV3-1/TRBV3-2	TRBJ1-6	.	TRBD1	TGTGCCAGCAGCCGCCCGGGACAGCGGTCCTCACCCCTCCACTTT	CASSRPGQRSSPLHF
TRBV28	TRBJ2-1	few	TRBD2	TGTGCCAGCAGTCAAACCCATCTAGCGGGGTCAGGGAATGAGCAGTTCTTC	CASSQTHLAGSGNEQFF
TRBV11-2	TRBJ2-7	.	.	TGTGCCAGCAGCTTAGGAGGTAGATTTATCGACGAGCAGTACTTC	CASSLGGRFIDEQYF
TRBV10-2	TRBJ1-1	.	.	TGCGCCAGCAGTGGGTCTCCGGGTCTGAACACTGAAGCTTTCTTT	CASSGSPGLNTEAFF
TRBV30	TRBJ1-6	.	.	TGTGCCTGGAGTGTTAACAGTTATAATTCACCCCTCCACTTT	CAWSVNSYNSPLHF
TRBV30	TRBJ1-4	.	TRBD1	TGTGCCTGGAGTACCGGGACAGCAACTAATGAAAAACTGTTTTTT	CAWSTGTATNEKLFF
TRBV2	TRBJ1-2	.	.	TGTGCCAGCAGGGACAGTCGCTACACCTTC	CASRDSRYTF
TRBV3-1/TRBV3-2	TRBJ2-7	once	TRBD1	TGTGCCAGCAGCACGAGGCATAGGGACAGGGCCCTGGAGCAGTACTTC	CASSTRHRDRALEQYF
TRBV2	TRBJ1-1	.	.	TGTGCCAGCAGTGAAGCGCTTCAAGGACAGCTTGAAGCTTTCTTT	CASSEALQGQLEAFF
TRBV6-5	TRBJ2-7	.	TRBD2	TGTGCCAGCAGACCCACGGGAGGGAGCTCCTACGAGCAGTACTTC	CASRPTGGSSYEQYF
TRBV24-1	TRBJ2-2	.	TRBD2	TGTGCCACCAGTCCCAGGAGCGGGGGGTCAGGGGAGCTGTTTTTT	CATSPRSGGSGELFF
TRBV6-1	TRBJ2-1	.	TRBD2	TGTGCCAGCAGTGGCATACGACTAGCGGGAGGGCCGGTCTACAATGAGCAGTTCTTC	CASSGIRLAGGPVYNEQFF
TRBV11-3	TRBJ2-1	.	TRBD1	TGTGCCAGCAGCCGGTTCGGGACAGGGACCTACAATGAGCAGTTCTTC	CASSRFGTGTYNEQFF
TRBV7-2	TRBJ2-7	.	.	TGTGCCAGCAGCTTGGACTATAAAACCTACGAGCAGTACTTC	CASSLDYKTYEQYF
TRBV18	TRBJ1-5	.	.	TGTGCCAGCTCATATTCAAACAACAATCAGCCCCAGCATTTT	CASSYSNNNQPQHF
TRBV19	TRBJ1-5	.	TRBD1	TGTGCCAGTAGTTTACAGGGGTTGGAACCCCAGCATTTT	CASSLQGLEPQHF
TRBV7-9	TRBJ2-1	.	.	TGTGCCAGCAGCTTAGTTACGGAGGAGCAGTTCTTC	CASSLVTEEQFF
TRBV28	TRBJ2-2	.	.	TGTGCCAGCAGTTGGAGTTCCGCGAACACCGGGGAGCTGTTTTTT	CASSWSSANTGELFF
TRBV18	TRBJ1-2	.	.	TGTGCCAGCATGGACAGATATGGCTACACCTTC	CASMDRYGYTF
TRBV2	TRBJ1-6	.	TRBD1	TGTGCCAGCAGAGGACAGGACCGCTCACCCCTCCACTTT	CASRGQDRSPLHF
TRBV28	TRBJ2-7	.	.	TGTGCCAGCAGTTTGATGTCAGCCTACGAGCAGTACTTC	CASSLMSAYEQYF
TRBV19	TRBJ2-1	.	.	TGTGCCAGTAGTGTTACAGATATAAACAATGAGCAGTTCTTC	CASSVTDINNEQFF
TRBV27	TRBJ2-3	.	TRBD1	TGTGCCAGCAGTTTGCAAATCCGACAGGGCCGCGCAGATACGCAGTATTTT	CASSLQIRQGRADTQYF
TRBV6-5	TRBJ2-1	.	TRBD2	TGTGCCAGCATCCCGACTAGCGGATACAATGAGCAGTTCTTC	CASIPTSGYNEQFF
TRBV7-9	TRBJ2-7	.	.	TGTGCCAGCAGCCCCGGGTCCCCCTACGAGCAGTACTTC	CASSPGSPYEQYF
TRBV7-3	TRBJ2-5	.	TRBD1	TGTGCCAGCAGCCCCGGACAGGGGGCAGAGACCCAGTACTTC	CASSPGQGAETQYF
TRBV30	TRBJ1-4	.	.	TGTGCCTGGAGTGGGGCCTCTCTTAATGAAAAACTGTTTTTT	CAWSGASLNEKLFF
TRBV7-8	TRBJ2-5	.	TRBD1	TGTGCCAGCAGTACGCCGACAGGGTTTGGAGAGACCCAGTACTTC	CASSTPTGFGETQYF
TRBV9	TRBJ2-5	.	.	TGTGCCAGCAGCGGTGAGCCGAGACTTCAAACGACCCAGTACTTC	CASSGEPRLQTTQYF
TRBV7-6	TRBJ2-5	.	TRBD1	TGTGCCAGCAGCCCACGGACAGGGCAGGGTCTAGAGACCCAGTACTTC	CASSPRTGQGLETQYF
TRBV6-6	TRBJ1-5	.	.	TGTGCCACCGGACACCCGAGTGGTCAGCCCCAGCATTTT	CATGHPSGQPQHF
TRBV11-2	TRBJ1-2	once	TRBD1	TGTGCCAGCAGCATAACCGGGGACAGGGGAGGCTACACCTTC	CASSITGDRGGYTF
TRBV27	TRBJ2-1	.	TRBD1	TGTGCCAGCCATGTAAGGGGGACAGTGAGGAATGAGCAGTTCTTC	CASHVRGTVRNEQFF
TRBV19	TRBJ1-5	.	.	TGTGCCAGTAGTATCGGCACAGGGCCCAATCAGCCCCAGCATTTT	CASSIGTGPNQPQHF
TRBV24-1	TRBJ2-1	.	TRBD1	TGTGCCACCAGTGAACCCGGACAGGGGACGAATGAGCAGTTCTTC	CATSEPGQGTNEQFF
TRBV7-8	TRBJ2-7	.	.	TGTGCCAGCAGCTTAGATCTAACTAGGTCCCTGACTTACGAGCAGTACTTC	CASSLDLTRSLTYEQYF
TRBV14	TRBJ2-2	.	.	TGTGCCAGCAGCCAAGCAGGGAACACCGGGGAGCTGTTTTTT	CASSQAGNTGELFF
TRBV7-2	TRBJ2-5	.	.	TGTGCCATCCAACCCGGGAACCAAGAGACCCAGTACTTC	CAIQPGNQETQYF
TRBV2	TRBJ2-5	.	.	TGTGCCAGCAGGAGGAGCCCGGCGGAGACCCAGTACTTC	CASRRSPAETQYF
TRBV9	TRBJ2-7	.	.	TGTGCCAGCAGCCTATTTGCAACCCCTTATTCCTACGAGCAGTACTTC	CASSLFATPYSYEQYF
TRBV7-9	TRBJ1-1	.	.	TGTGCCAGCAGCTTAAAGGAGGGGAAGAACACTGAAGCTTTCTTT	CASSLKEGKNTEAFF
TRBV6-1	TRBJ2-7	.	.	TGTGCCAGCAGTGAAGAGACATACTCCTACGAGCAGTACTTC	CASSEETYSYEQYF
TRBV19	TRBJ2-1	.	TRBD1	TGTGCCAGTAGTATAGAACGGGACAGGGGAGGGAATGAGCAGTTCTTC	CASSIERDRGGNEQFF
TRBV19	TRBJ1-1	.	.	TGTGCCAGTTCAACCGCGGGGGCTAAGTTCTTTCCTGAAGCTTTCTTT	CASSTAGAKFFPEAFF
TRBV15	TRBJ2-3	.	TRBD1	TGTGCCACCAGCAGAGGGACAGGGTCAAGAGATACGCAGTATTTT	CATSRGTGSRDTQYF
TRBV28	TRBJ2-2	.	TRBD1	TGTGCCAGCAGTGCAGGACAGGGTACCGGGGAGCTGTTTTTT	CASSAGQGTGELFF
TRBV30	TRBJ2-3	.	.	TGTGCCTGGAGTGTACTCAGGGGTCCTGCAGATACGCAGTATTTT	CAWSVLRGPADTQYF
TRBV18	TRBJ2-1	.	TRBD2	TGTGCCAGCTCACCAGCCCAGCGGGAGGGCAATGAGCAGTTCTTC	CASSPAQREGNEQFF
TRBV7-2	TRBJ2-7	.	TRBD1	TGTGCCAGCAGCTTAGAAGGGACAGGTGCAACCTACGAGCAGTACTTC	CASSLEGTGATYEQYF
TRBV6-5	TRBJ2-3	.	TRBD1	TGTGCCAGCAGGATGACAGGGAGCACAGATACGCAGTATTTT	CASRMTGSTDTQYF
TRBV5-1	TRBJ2-7	.	TRBD2	TGCGCCAGCAGCTCGAGGCTCCTGGCGGGGTCCCGGGACTATTCCCATGGCTACGAGCAGTACTTC	CASSSRLLAGSRDYSHGYEQYF
TRBV27	TRBJ2-3	.	.	TGTGCCAGCAGTTTATTTCAGCGTAAGGGGGCAGATACGCAGTATTTT	CASSLFQRKGADTQYF
TRBV7-8	TRBJ1-1	.	.	TGTGCCAGCATGCAACAGGCGAACACTGAAGCTTTCTTT	CASMQQANTEAFF
TRBV7-9	TRBJ2-7	.	.	TGTGCCAGCAGCTCATCCCGACTCAGGGGACGGGACGAGCAGTACTTC	CASSSSRLRGRDEQYF
TRBV15	TRBJ2-3	.	.	TGTGCCACCAGCAGAGTCCGTAGCACAGATACGCAGTATTTT	CATSRVRSTDTQYF
TRBV11-3	TRBJ1-1	.	.	TGTGCCAGCAGCAAGGATAGGGGGAGCACTGAAGCTTTCTTT	CASSKDRGSTEAFF